These 30 T cell receptor beta chains share one sample of origin, sequenced in a study of beta chain features in type 1 diabetes. Investigators reverse transcribed all isolated RNA, so they sequenced expressed TCRB transcripts. Profiled with immunoSEQ multiplex PCR; TCRdb holds only in-frame clones, not every one. The table lists roughly 150,000 clones, roughly 9% of them singletons. Sequenced material: central memory CD4+ T cells from blood. The receptors were gathered from a woman aged 18 to 35 in good health.

This chain connects TRBV27 to TRBJ1-6, with TRBD1 as a possible D gene (5 bases). CDR3 size: 14 residues. Trimming left V 6 bases short and J 5 bases short, with 11 bases between. Germline values: CDR1 MNHEY, CDR2 SMNVEV (reference sequence). CDR3 amino acids: CASRGTTNNSPLHF. CDR3 in DNA: TGTGCCAGCAGGGGGACTACGAATAATTCACCCCTCCACTTT.

This clone showed up just a few times. The chain combines TRBV7-2 with TRBJ2-7; 15 positions match TRBD2. The CDR3 is 18 amino acids. Trimming removed 2 bases from V and 2 bases from J; junction bases left unmatched: 7. Germline CDR1 is SGHTA and CDR2 is FQGNSA. The CDR3 spells CASSLRTSGGVGAYEQYF. Here the CDR3 DNA reads TGTGCCAGCAGCTTAAGGACTAGCGGGGGGGTAGGAGCCTACGAGCAGTACTTC.

This clone was seen only a few times. This chain links TRBV15 with TRBJ1-1, with D maybe TRBD1 (6 bases). V was clipped by 2 bases and J by 8 bases, with 21 bases between them. CDR3 size: 16 residues. Germline values: CDR1 LNHNV, CDR2 YYDKDF (reference sequence). The DNA of the CDR3 is TGTGCCACCAGCAGATCCAGCCGGGGGGGCAAACAGGAAGCTTTCTTT. Encoded protein: CATSRSSRGGKQEAFF.

This clone turned up a few times. The chain is built from TRBV4-2 and TRBJ1-1; 7 nucleotides agree with TRBD1. The CDR3 sequence is 14 residues long. Germline-derived CDR1 and CDR2 are LGHNA and YNFKEQ. V lost 5 bases to trimming and J lost 4 bases; unmatched junction nucleotides: 7. CDR3 DNA sequence: TGTGCCAGCAGCTCGACAGGGTTGAGCACTGAAGCTTTCTTT. It codes for CASSSTGLSTEAFF.

This clone has only a few counts. The J gene is TRBJ2-7, the V gene TRBV7-6; 9 bases fit TRBD1. The germline CDR1 and CDR2 sequences are SGHVS and FNYEAQ. Trimming cost V 2 bases and J 6 bases; bases outside gene matches: 8. There are 15 residues in the CDR3. The CDR3 DNA sequence: TGTGCCAGCAGCTTAAGGCCACAGGGGGCTGGCGAGCAGTACTTC. Its protein product is CASSLRPQGAGEQYF.

The chain carries TRBV4-2 and TRBJ2-4, with 7 bases that match TRBD1. The junction had 6 bases not matched to a gene; V was cut back by 7 bases and J by 0 bases. CDR1 is LGHNA and CDR2 is YNFKEQ in the germline V gene. CDR3 length: 15 residues. The CDR3 DNA reads as TGTGCCAGCACCGACAGGGATTTAGCCAAAAACATTCAGTACTTC. Translating gives CASTDRDLAKNIQYF.

The V gene is TRBV5-4, the J gene TRBJ1-2, with 9 bases aligning to TRBD1. V was clipped by 3 bases and J by 6 bases; unmatched bases: 6. Germline V gene lookup returns CDR1 SGHNT and CDR2 YYREEE (reference sequence). There are 14 residues in the CDR3. The CDR3 DNA reads as TGTGCCAGCAGCTGGGGGGACAGGGCTCATGGCTACACCTTC. Residues: CASSWGDRAHGYTF.

This clone was seen a few times. The CDR3 nucleotides read TGTGCCAGCAAGGAACAGGGGACCGGTGGAAAACTGTTTTTT. Residues: CASKEQGTGGKLFF. The chain combines TRBV2 with TRBJ1-4; 7 bases fit TRBD1. The CDR3 runs 14 residues. The germline V gene has CDR1 SNHLY and CDR2 FYNNEI. J was trimmed by 10 bases and V by 7 bases; bases with no gene match: 12.

This clone was observed a handful of times. This chain links TRBV25-1 with TRBJ1-1, with D perhaps TRBD1 (5 bases). CDR3 length: 14 residues. V lost 0 bases, J lost 6 bases, and 11 bases lay in between. Germline CDR1 reads MGHDK; CDR2 reads SYGVNS. CDR3 amino acids: CASSEYLIGAEAFF. The CDR3 DNA reads TGTGCCAGCAGTGAATATCTTATAGGGGCTGAAGCTTTCTTT.

This clone has just a few counts. The chain carries TRBV18 and TRBJ2-3; D gene ambiguous. Trimming pared 0 bases from V and 0 bases from J, leaving 10 bases between. The CDR3 runs to 16 residues. CDR1 KGHSH and CDR2 LQKENI come from the germline V gene. CDR3 region: CASSPPRQASTDTQYF. Written as DNA, the CDR3 is TGTGCCAGCTCACCACCGCGGCAAGCTAGCACAGATACGCAGTATTTT.

V and J are TRBV4-3 and TRBJ1-2; possible D gene TRBD1, 5 bases. V lost 0 bases to trimming and J lost 7 bases, with 12 bases between them. The germline gives CDR1 LGHNA, CDR2 YSLEER. There are 14 residues in the CDR3. This chain's CDR3 is CASSQDTGRGGYTF. Written as DNA, the CDR3 is TGCGCCAGCAGCCAAGATACGGGGAGGGGTGGCTACACCTTC.

On this clone: This sample includes further DNA sequences coding for the same CDR3. This rearrangement joins TRBV11-2 to TRBJ2-3; tentative D call: TRBD1 (5 bases). Germline loops: CDR1 SGHAT, CDR2 FQNNGV. The V gene lost 1 base and the J gene lost 0 bases, with 8 bases spanning the gap. The CDR3 is 15 residues long. The CDR3 loop is CASSLVSGSTDTQYF. CDR3 sequence (DNA): TGTGCCAGCAGCTTAGTTTCAGGGAGCACAGATACGCAGTATTTT.

The rearrangement links TRBV5-1 to TRBJ2-1, with 10 bases identical to TRBD2. V lost 3 bases to trimming and J lost 8 bases; unmatched junction nucleotides: 17. CDR3 length: 18 amino acids. Germline values: CDR1 SGHRS, CDR2 YFSETQ. The CDR3 spells CASSSQRTSGALRHEQFF. CDR3 bases: TGCGCCAGCAGCTCCCAAAGGACTAGCGGAGCCCTTCGGCATGAGCAGTTCTTC.

The chain couples TRBV7-9 to TRBJ2-3; D is perhaps TRBD2 (6 bases). Germline-derived CDR1 and CDR2 are SEHNR and FQNEAQ (reference sequence). V lost 0 bases and J lost 5, with 6 bases in between. The CDR3 has 13 residues. In nucleotides, the CDR3 is TGTGCCAGCAGCTTAGCGGGAGGAGATACGCAGTATTTT. It specifies CASSLAGGDTQYF.

This clone has a count of ten or more. The V gene is TRBV5-1, the J gene TRBJ2-3; the D is unclear. CDR3 length equals 12 residues. The V end lost 0 bases, the J end lost 6 bases, and 5 bases lay between the germline ends. Germline V gene data show CDR1 as SGHRS and CDR2 as YFSETQ. The CDR3 is CASSLDQDTQYF. The CDR3 DNA reads TGCGCCAGCAGCTTGGACCAGGATACGCAGTATTTT.

V is TRBV5-8 and J is TRBJ2-1; 9 bases are a match to TRBD2. The CDR3 totals 16 residues. Per germline, CDR1 SGHTS and CDR2 YDEGEE. The trim removed 0 bases at V and 4 bases at J, leaving 5 bases unmatched. The CDR3 coding sequence is TGTGCCAGCAGCTTGGGTAGCGGGAGTCGATACAATGAGCAGTTCTTC. As protein: CASSLGSGSRYNEQFF.

The chain carries TRBV5-4 and TRBJ2-5; D is possibly TRBD1 (6 bases). The J call is uncertain, as TRBJ2-7 better fits the DNA end. The CDR3 contains 15 residues. Germline lookup yields CDR1 SGHNT and CDR2 YYREEE (reference sequence). CDR3 residues: CASSLQAHRAYEQYF. The CDR3 region has the DNA TGTGCCAGCAGCTTGCAAGCGCACAGGGCCTACGAGCAGTACTTC.

In its sample, this clone was seen a few times. V usage is TRBV7-3 and J usage is TRBJ2-4; TRBD2 might be the D (5 bases). Germline loops: CDR1 SGHTA, CDR2 FQGTGA. V was shortened by 0 bases and J by 8 bases, with 5 bases between the two germline ends. The CDR3 spans 12 residues. The CDR3: CASSLTGDIQYF. The CDR3 DNA is TGTGCCAGCAGCTTAACGGGAGACATTCAGTACTTC.

The sample holds a few counts of this clone. The CDR3 coding sequence is TGTGCCAGCAGCTTCCGACAGGGAGGAACCACCGGGGAGCTGTTTTTT. This codes for CASSFRQGGTTGELFF. V is TRBV11-3 and J is TRBJ2-2; D is possibly TRBD1 (7 bases). CDR1 SGHNT and CDR2 YENEEA come from the germline V gene. This CDR3 is 16 amino acids long. Trimming left V 3 bases short and J 4 bases short, with 15 bases between.

The rearrangement links TRBV27 to TRBJ2-7; TRBD1 agrees at 7 bases. This CDR3 comprises 13 residues. V lost 6 bases to trimming and J lost 8 bases; unmatched junction nucleotides: 10. CDR1 and CDR2 (germline): MNHEY, SMNVEV (reference sequence). The CDR3 sequence is CASSRYTGEQQYF. As DNA, the CDR3 is TGTGCCAGCAGCCGATACACAGGGGAGCAGCAGTACTTC.

This clone appeared a few times. The CDR3 is CSVEGDRGSTDTQYF. The CDR3 coding sequence is TGCAGCGTTGAAGGGGACAGGGGTAGCACAGATACGCAGTATTTT. V gene TRBV29-1 combines with J gene TRBJ2-3, with 10 bases lining up with TRBD1. J lost 0 bases, V lost 1 base, and 1 base had no gene match. The length of the CDR3 is 15 residues. Germline CDR1 SQVTM, CDR2 ANQGSEA.

This clone was counted between two and nine times. The V gene is TRBV5-1, the J gene TRBJ2-3; no reliable D call. Per germline, CDR1 SGHRS and CDR2 YFSETQ. V lost 0 bases, J lost 6 bases, and 11 bases lay in between. The CDR3 covers 14 residues. The CDR3 spells CASSLGSLRDTQYF. In DNA, the CDR3 is TGCGCCAGCAGCTTGGGGTCCCTCCGGGATACGCAGTATTTT.

This clone has more than one count but fewer than ten. V and J are TRBV4-1 and TRBJ2-7; the match to TRBD2 covers 9 bases. Germline CDR1 is MGHRA and CDR2 is YSYEKL. After removal of 1 base from V and 6 bases from J, the junction contained 10 bases not matched to a gene. The CDR3 length is 16 residues. The CDR3 region is CASSQVGGGGASEQYF. The CDR3 DNA follows: TGCGCCAGCAGCCAAGTTGGAGGCGGGGGGGCCTCCGAGCAGTACTTC.

This clone was seen more than once but under ten times. V gene TRBV21-1 combines with J gene TRBJ1-2. TRBV21-1 is a known pseudogene. CDR3 length equals 11 residues. The CDR3 loop reads CASKLNYGYTF. In DNA form, the CDR3 reads TGTGCCAGCAAGCTTAACTATGGCTACACCTTC.

This clone has only a few counts. This rearrangement joins TRBV4-3 to TRBJ2-3; TRBD2 matches at 7 bases. The CDR3 is 14 amino acids. V shed 0 bases, J shed 5 bases, and the junction held 2 bases outside the gene matches. Per the germline V gene, CDR1 is LGHNA and CDR2 is YSLEER. The CDR3 region is CASSQEGREDTQYF. DNA of the CDR3: TGCGCCAGCAGCCAAGAAGGGAGGGAAGATACGCAGTATTTT.

V and J are TRBV5-1 and TRBJ2-3; the match to TRBD1 covers 7 bases. The CDR3 is made up of 14 amino acids. Per the germline V gene, CDR1 is SGHRS and CDR2 is YFSETQ. With 2 bases clipped from V and 4 bases from J, the junction kept 4 bases outside the gene matches. The CDR3 DNA is TGCGCCAGCAGCTTCTCTGACAGGGCAGATACGCAGTATTTT. Protein: CASSFSDRADTQYF.

Regarding this clone: The same CDR3 also results from other DNA sequences found in this sample. The chain joins TRBV4-3 to TRBJ2-3, with 7 positions matching TRBD1. This CDR3 has 16 amino acids. Germline CDR1 reads LGHNA; CDR2 reads YSLEER. The J segment lost 1 base and the V segment lost 0 bases, leaving 4 bases of the junction unmatched. This CDR3 is CASSQDTGVGTDTQYF. For the CDR3, the DNA is TGCGCCAGCAGCCAAGATACAGGGGTTGGCACAGATACGCAGTATTTT.

This clone has only a few counts. The V and J genes are TRBV7-2 and TRBJ2-5; 10 bases are shared with TRBD2. Trimming took 5 bases from V and 3 from J; bases not matched to a gene: 6. Per germline, CDR1 SGHTA and CDR2 FQGNSA. This CDR3 has 15 amino acids. CDR3: CASSRFGLAEETQYF. The CDR3 bases are TGTGCCAGCAGCCGGTTTGGACTAGCGGAAGAGACCCAGTACTTC.

Written as DNA, the CDR3 is TGTGCCAGCAGCCAAGATTTAGCGGGAGGGTCCAGCTCCTACAATGAGCAGTTCTTC. This gives the protein CASSQDLAGGSSSYNEQFF. The rearrangement joins TRBV4-2 to TRBJ2-1; TRBD2 matches 11 bases. V lost 0 bases, J lost 0 bases, and 7 bases stayed unmatched. The CDR3 loop spans 19 amino acids. Germline CDR1 LGHNA, CDR2 YNFKEQ.

This clone was detected only a few times. CDR3 loop: CASSQRGWNTGELFF. The CDR3 nucleotides are TGCGCCAGCAGCCAGCGGGGTTGGAACACCGGGGAGCTGTTTTTT. The rearrangement links TRBV4-1 to TRBJ2-2, with D possibly matching TRBD2 (6 bases). V was trimmed by 3 bases and J by 1 base, leaving 9 bases between them. CDR3 size: 15 residues. CDR1 is MGHRA and CDR2 is YSYEKL in the germline V gene.